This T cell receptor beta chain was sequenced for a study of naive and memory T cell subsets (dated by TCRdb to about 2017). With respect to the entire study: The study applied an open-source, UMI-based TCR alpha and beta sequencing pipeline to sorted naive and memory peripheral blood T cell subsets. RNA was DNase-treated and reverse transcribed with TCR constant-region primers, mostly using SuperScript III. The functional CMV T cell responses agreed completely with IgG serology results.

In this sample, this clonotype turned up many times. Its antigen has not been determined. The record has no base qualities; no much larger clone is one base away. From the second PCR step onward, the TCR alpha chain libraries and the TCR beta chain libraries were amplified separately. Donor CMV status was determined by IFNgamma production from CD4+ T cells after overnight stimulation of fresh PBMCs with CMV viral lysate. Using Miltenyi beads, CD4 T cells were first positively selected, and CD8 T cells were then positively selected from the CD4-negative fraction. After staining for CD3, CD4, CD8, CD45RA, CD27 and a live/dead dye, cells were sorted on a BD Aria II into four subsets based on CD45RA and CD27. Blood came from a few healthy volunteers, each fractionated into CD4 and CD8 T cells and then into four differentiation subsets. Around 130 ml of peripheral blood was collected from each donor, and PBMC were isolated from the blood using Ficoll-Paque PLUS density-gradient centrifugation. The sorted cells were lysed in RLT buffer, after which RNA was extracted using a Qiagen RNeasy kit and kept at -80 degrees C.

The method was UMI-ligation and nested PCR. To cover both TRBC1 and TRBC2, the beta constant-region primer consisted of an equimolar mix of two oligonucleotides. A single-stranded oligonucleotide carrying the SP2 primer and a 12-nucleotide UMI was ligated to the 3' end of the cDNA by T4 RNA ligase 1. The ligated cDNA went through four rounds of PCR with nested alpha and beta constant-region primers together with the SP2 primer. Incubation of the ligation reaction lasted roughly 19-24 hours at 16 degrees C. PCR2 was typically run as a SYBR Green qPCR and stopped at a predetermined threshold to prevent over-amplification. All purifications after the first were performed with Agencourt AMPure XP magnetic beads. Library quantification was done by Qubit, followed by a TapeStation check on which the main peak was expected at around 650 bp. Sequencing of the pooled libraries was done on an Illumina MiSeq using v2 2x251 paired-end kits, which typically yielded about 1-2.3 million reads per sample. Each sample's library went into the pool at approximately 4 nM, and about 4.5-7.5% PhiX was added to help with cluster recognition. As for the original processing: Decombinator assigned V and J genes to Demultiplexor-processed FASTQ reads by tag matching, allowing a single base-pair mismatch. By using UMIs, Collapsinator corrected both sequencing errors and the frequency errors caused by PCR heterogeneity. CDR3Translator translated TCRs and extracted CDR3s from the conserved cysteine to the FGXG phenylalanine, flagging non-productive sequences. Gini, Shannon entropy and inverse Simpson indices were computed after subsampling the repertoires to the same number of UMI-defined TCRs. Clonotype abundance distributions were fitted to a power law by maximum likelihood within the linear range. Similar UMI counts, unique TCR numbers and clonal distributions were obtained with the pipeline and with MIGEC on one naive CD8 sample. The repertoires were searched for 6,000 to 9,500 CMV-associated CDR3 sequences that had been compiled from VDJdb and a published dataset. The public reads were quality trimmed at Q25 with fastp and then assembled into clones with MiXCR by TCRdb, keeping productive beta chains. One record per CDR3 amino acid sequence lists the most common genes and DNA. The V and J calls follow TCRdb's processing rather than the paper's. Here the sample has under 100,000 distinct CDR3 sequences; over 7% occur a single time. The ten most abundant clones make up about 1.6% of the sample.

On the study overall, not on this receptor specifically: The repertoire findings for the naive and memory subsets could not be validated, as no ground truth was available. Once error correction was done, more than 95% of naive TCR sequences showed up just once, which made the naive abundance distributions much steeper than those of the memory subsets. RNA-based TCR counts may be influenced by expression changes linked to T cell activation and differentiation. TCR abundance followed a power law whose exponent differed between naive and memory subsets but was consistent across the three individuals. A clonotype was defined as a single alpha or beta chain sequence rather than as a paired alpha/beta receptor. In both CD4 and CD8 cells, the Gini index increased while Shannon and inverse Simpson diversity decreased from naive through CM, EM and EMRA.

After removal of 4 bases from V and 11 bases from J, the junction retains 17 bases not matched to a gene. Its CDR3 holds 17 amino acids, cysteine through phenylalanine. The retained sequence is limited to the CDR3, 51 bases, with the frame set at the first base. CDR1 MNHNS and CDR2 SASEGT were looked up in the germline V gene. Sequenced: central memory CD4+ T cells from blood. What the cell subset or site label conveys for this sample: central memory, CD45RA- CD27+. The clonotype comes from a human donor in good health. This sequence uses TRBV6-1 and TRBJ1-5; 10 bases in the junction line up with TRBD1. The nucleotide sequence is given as TGTGCCAGCAGTGGATACTCCGGGACAGGGGCCCTTTGGGCCCAGCATTTT. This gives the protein CASSGYSGTGALWAQHF.